What follows is one T cell receptor beta chain and its context. Other DNA sequences of this sample code for an identical CDR3. This entry is derived from a study of blood T cell repertoires in COVID-19. Study context: Whether acute or convalescent, the COVID-19 samples came from the United States, Italy and Spain. PBMCs, B-cell-depleted T cells, or T cells provided the cDNA or gDNA that made up the material.

V was pared by 0 bases and J by 3 bases, with 1 base of the junction left unmatched. This CDR3 has 16 amino acids. Looked up from germline, CDR1 is KGHSH and CDR2 is LQKENI. In the original workflow: Reference gene primer amplification yielded estimated nucleated cell counts. Sequencing was performed with immunoSEQ multiplex PCR; in TCRdb, only in-frame clones are kept and a portion is missing. V and J calls and clone size are as listed in that table; D and trimming were resolved from the DNA. The table lists 70,000 to 100,000 clones, more than 85% of them singletons. Sequenced input: peripheral blood. This clonotype was obtained from a man in his sixties with acute or convalescent COVID-19. The J gene is TRBJ2-2, the V gene TRBV18, with 10 bases identical to TRBD1. CDR3 DNA: TGTGCCAGCTCACCACCGACAGGGGGCGACACCGGGGAGCTGTTTTTT. It translates to CASSPPTGGDTGELFF.